Following are 6 T cell receptor beta chains from one sample sequenced in a study of blood T cell repertoires in COVID-19. Produced via immunoSEQ multiplex PCR; TCRdb's table is partial and in-frame only. Of a few hundred thousand clones listed, roughly 80% are singletons. Source material: peripheral blood. All receptors come from a woman under 30 with acute or convalescent COVID-19.

This sequence joins TRBV5-1 and TRBJ1-2; a weak D match, TRBD1 (5 bases). The V gene's germline CDR1 is SGHRS and CDR2 YFSETQ. Trimming cost V 0 bases and J 6 bases, with 15 bases left between them. This CDR3 region has 15 residues. The CDR3 nucleotides read TGCGCCAGCAGCTTGGTCCCCATGTCGGGGGATGGCTACACCTTC. As protein: CASSLVPMSGDGYTF.

V is TRBV28 and J is TRBJ2-4; 7 bases map to TRBD1. Germline trimming cut 8 bases from V and 1 base from J; bases unmatched to any gene: 5. Germline CDR1 is MDHEN and CDR2 is SYDVKM. CDR3 length: 14 amino acids. DNA of the CDR3: TGTGCCAGCGGGGCAGGGGGTGCCAAAAACATTCAGTACTTC. This sequence encodes CASGAGGAKNIQYF.

This sequence joins TRBV27 and TRBJ1-5; D unclear. Germline V lookup: CDR1 MNHEY, CDR2 SMNVEV (reference sequence). The CDR3 covers 13 residues. Trimming cost V 3 bases and J 5 bases, with 8 bases left between them. Here the CDR3 reads CASSFSLHQPQHF. DNA of the CDR3: TGTGCCAGCAGTTTCTCCCTTCATCAGCCCCAGCATTTT.

This clone has more than one count but fewer than ten. The chain employs TRBV15 and TRBJ2-7; TRBD2 might be the D (6 bases). CDR3 size: 14 residues. Germline CDR1 is LNHNV and CDR2 is YYDKDF (reference sequence). V was trimmed by 3 bases and J by 6 bases, leaving 15 bases between them. CDR3 in amino acids: CATSRGPGVTEQYF. The CDR3, as DNA: TGTGCCACCAGCAGGGGCCCGGGGGTCACCGAGCAGTACTTC.

The rearrangement uses TRBV5-8 and TRBJ2-1; 12 bases line up with TRBD2. This CDR3 region has 17 residues. Losses at the gene ends were 4 bases for V and 5 bases for J; bases not matched to a gene: 10. CDR1 is SGHTS and CDR2 is YDEGEE in the germline V gene. The CDR3 region has the DNA TGTGCCAGCAGCCATAAAAGGGGACTAGCGGGTGACAATGAGCAGTTCTTC. Translating it yields CASSHKRGLAGDNEQFF.

The V call is TRBV29-1, the J call TRBJ2-1; the D gene is possibly TRBD2 (5 bases). The CDR3 spans 15 residues. V was shortened by 4 bases and J by 10 bases, with 23 bases between the two germline ends. Germline assignment: CDR1 SQVTM and CDR2 ANQGSEA. The CDR3 DNA is TGCAGCGTTGGACGACTGACGGTGTCCGGGATGGAGCAGTTCTTC. It yields the protein CSVGRLTVSGMEQFF.